This is a list of T cell receptor beta chains from one sample in a study of blood T cell repertoires in COVID-19. This table comes from immunoSEQ multiplex PCR, and its TCRdb copy is limited to in-frame clones, with some not included. The sample consists of fewer than 250,000 clones, roughly four fifths of them appearing once. Sequencing was done on a sample of peripheral blood. Every receptor here comes from a woman in her forties or fifties with active or convalescent COVID-19. Both conserved end residues are part of each CDR3. Fields, in order: V gene, CDR3 protein.

>TRBV10-3
CAISESGGRTEAFF
>TRBV28
CVTARGGVQETQYF
>TRBV4-1
CASSLTLGSADTQYF
>TRBV24-1
CATSNRDRYNEQFF
>TRBV5-5
CASSLREANTEAFF
>TRBV6-6
CASGGGIPQENIQYF
>TRBV28
CAVAGGTEAFF
>TRBV27
CASSPDRVATYNSPLHF
>TRBV18
CASSPWTGFYGYTF
>TRBV2
CASSVTGRTDGYTF
>TRBV30
CAWTPALSTGELFF
>TRBV28
CASSPGGEGDGYTF
>TRBV5-6
CASSTRDSWVAEAFF
>TRBV28
CASSDRGRGYGYTF
>TRBV28
CASSFGTYQETQYF
>TRBV3-1/TRBV3-2
CASSQEFSETGTDTQYF
>TRBV24-1
CATSESGATGRTGELFF
>TRBV24-1
CATSEGQGKNGYTF
>TRBV11-3
CASSLGTGRGDTQYF
>TRBV20-1
CSAYRTSEAFF
>TRBV11-3
CASSYRGVNTEAFF
>TRBV28
CASSLGLAGGNTGELFF
>TRBV2
CASREQGGYSNQPQHF
>TRBV10-3
CAIKQDEETQYF
>TRBV15
CATSRDRGGDGYTF
>TRBV28
CASSYPLGSRERTDTQYF
>TRBV6-5
CASTVNTEAFF
>TRBV10-2
CASKSRTSGYNEQYF
>TRBV5-1
CASIPGGSSSTGELFF
>TRBV20-1
CSASGVSGNTIYF
>TRBV4-2
CASSQEPQGSTGYGYTF
>TRBV7-9
CASGDRQETQYF
>TRBV6-1
CASSEPRQGLYNEQFF
>TRBV2
CASSAGQNMNTEAFF
>TRBV3-1/TRBV3-2
CASSLLPSSYEQYF
>TRBV10-1
CASRAGQGVTAKNIQYF
>TRBV30
CAWNVLRGGELFF
>TRBV10-3
CAISPNRGNQPQHF
>TRBV6-6
CASSYRGRETQYF
>TRBV6-5
CASRKGGTDDTIYF
>TRBV6-5
CASSSRGGGGYTF
>TRBV6-1
CASSDPPSGNTIYF
>TRBV28
CATHSGGGFRSYNEQFF
>TRBV5-6
CASSLSWGGTEAFF
>TRBV11-2
CASSETTGVGQPQHF
>TRBV12-3/TRBV12-4
CASTGLGGRGYTF
>TRBV19
CASSMALYTGELFF
>TRBV24-1
CATSQQGVSTDTQYF
>TRBV6-5
CASAWTADTDTQYF
>TRBV19
CATSSGGGDEQFF
>TRBV11-2
CASSHLTGAGAFF
>TRBV7-8
CASSPGGGRSPLHF
>TRBV27
CASSFRGYGYTF
>TRBV29-1
CSVLGDTEAFF